This TCR beta chain emerged from a study of OX40 agonist ivuxolimab in advanced cancers. Whole-study context: The dose of intravenous ivuxolimab that patients received every 2 weeks ranged from 0.01 to 10 mg/kg. Partial responses occurred in three patients (one hepatocellular carcinoma, two cutaneous melanoma). Overall study findings and caveats: Certain nonresponders likewise exhibited a low normalized T-cell clonal expansion. CD4+ and CD8+ blood T cells expanded clonally by week 6 at 0.1 to 3.0 mg/kg.

The method was immunoSEQ multiplex PCR; TCRdb's version includes in-frame clones alone and lacks a portion of them. The table shows tens of thousands of clones, with 85% to 90% occurring only once. Notes on this clone: Antigen unknown.

The germline V and J ends were trimmed by 2 bases and 6 bases, with 20 bases remaining between them. Germline V gene data show CDR1 as MGHRA and CDR2 as YSYEKL. CDR3 length: 16 amino acids. The source is an adult with an advanced solid tumor such as melanoma, head and neck, liver or kidney cancer. V usage is TRBV4-1 and J usage is TRBJ2-7, with a weak D call TRBD2 (6 bases). The sequences come from CD4+ or CD8+ T cells sorted from blood, collected in a trial of the OX40 agonist ivuxolimab. CDR3 nucleotides: TGCGCCAGCAGCCAAAGCGGTACCCGGGCGGGATCCGAGCAGTACTTC. Its protein is CASSQSGTRAGSEQYF.